The clone carrying this TCR beta chain was seen only a few times. The entry originates in a study of blood T cells in healthy people across ages. It was with a sample-barcoded 5' primer and a J-beta primer mix that a second PCR of about 7 to 12 cycles was run. TCRdb used MiXCR to reprocess the 5' RACE reads, holding one entry per CDR3 protein. The sample shows under 700,000 distinct CDR3 sequences, less than 25% of them seen only once. Germline lookup yields CDR1 MNHEY and CDR2 SVGAGI. V was cut by 6 bases and J by 13 bases, with 16 bases left in between. This CDR3 is 13 amino acids long. In addition, the sample was reused for a study of T cells of mothers and their children. That investigation notes: Across the analysis, no persistent microchimeric T cell clones were detected.

The rearrangement uses TRBV6-5 and TRBJ1-6; possible D gene TRBD1, 5 bases. Sequencing input: blood. This clonotype was obtained from a boy aged 10-17 years in good health. The CDR3 spells CASRAHGGPPLHF. CDR3 nucleotides: TGTGCCAGCAGGGCCCATGGGGGTCCCCCCCTCCACTTT.